This entry features one TCR beta chain sequence. Source study methods: Using reference gene primer amplification, nucleated cell counts were estimated. Produced via immunoSEQ multiplex PCR; TCRdb's table is partial and in-frame only. The D gene and trimming were derived from the DNA, and the V and J assignments and clone size from that table. The top ten clones hold around 0.97% of a sample with about 230,000 clones, approximately 84% of them seen once. The sample belongs to a study of blood T cell repertoires in COVID-19. The receptor's source is a man aged 35-49 years with acute or convalescent COVID-19. The source material was peripheral blood.

CDR3 DNA sequence: TGTGCCAGCAGTGATGCGGGGCGGTCGGATGAGCAGTTCTTC. This sequence encodes CASSDAGRSDEQFF. The chain joins TRBV25-1 to TRBJ2-1; weak D call: TRBD2 (6 bases). CDR1 is MGHDK, CDR2 SYGVNS, per germline. Trimming took 3 bases from V and 8 from J, leaving 14 bases between them. This CDR3 region has 14 residues.